One sample yielded the 9 T cell receptor beta chains listed below, sequenced in a study of read filtering for tumor transcriptome and immune sequencing (dated by TCRdb to the early 2020s). The instrument was an Illumina HiSeq 4000. Starting from approximately 0.4 ug RNA, TCR libraries were constructed with the Immunoverse kit using molecular barcoded adaptors that cover the alpha/delta and beta/gamma chains. The public reads were reprocessed in TCRdb via fastp at Q25 and MiXCR, keeping in-frame beta chains. Identical CDR3 proteins give one entry, which carries the most common genes and DNA. The sample records about 50,000 distinct CDR3 sequences, less than 20% of which are singletons. Jointly, the top ten make up over 35% of the sample. Sequencing was done on a sample of a population of CD138-negative cells sorted from bone marrow. This specimen's cell subset or site label, interpreted: bone marrow mononuclear cells depleted of CD138+ plasma/myeloma cells by negative magnetic selection. The source is a donor aged 40 or over with multiple myeloma.

This clonotype has a count of ten or more. The V call is TRBV20-1, the J call TRBJ2-7; the D is unclear. Germline V CDR1 and CDR2: DFQATT, SNEGSKA (reference sequence). There are 15 residues in the CDR3. Trimming took 0 bases from V and 6 from J, leaving 18 bases between them. CDR3 DNA: TGCAGTGCTAGAGATCTTGCGGAGATAAGCTGCGAGCAGTACTTC. Encoded protein: CSARDLAEISCEQYF.

This clonotype was counted many times. This chain connects TRBV5-1 to TRBJ2-1, with TRBD1 identical over 9 bases. V gave up 5 bases and J gave up 5 bases; unmatched junction bases: 8. The V gene's germline CDR1 is SGHRS and CDR2 YFSETQ. The CDR3 extends over 15 amino acids. Here the CDR3 DNA reads TGCGCCAGCAGTTCTCCGGGACAGGGTAACAATGAGCAGTTCTTC. It yields the protein CASSSPGQGNNEQFF.

This clonotype has at least ten counts. This rearrangement joins TRBV20-1 to TRBJ2-1; D call uncertain. The CDR3 extends over 13 amino acids. Trimming stripped 6 bases from V and 2 bases from J, with 11 bases between. Germline V gene lookup returns CDR1 DFQATT and CDR2 SNEGSKA (reference sequence). CDR3 nucleotide sequence: TGCAGTGCGAAACGGCCCACCTACAATGAGCAGTTCTTC. Encoded protein: CSAKRPTYNEQFF.

This clonotype was seen at least ten times. The J gene is TRBJ2-1, the V gene TRBV9, with 10 nucleotides matching TRBD2. This CDR3 comprises 17 residues. Germline CDR1 reads SGDLS; CDR2 reads YYNGEE. V dropped 0 bases and J dropped 8; count of bases not matched to a gene: 11. CDR3 bases: TGTGCCAGCAGCGTAGCTTTCGATAGCGGGAGGCCCCATGAGCAGTTCTTC. Protein product: CASSVAFDSGRPHEQFF.

This clonotype was picked up many times. The chain has TRBV4-3 and TRBJ2-1; 9 positions agree with TRBD2. The CDR3 contains 19 residues. CDR1 is LGHNA, CDR2 YSLEER, per germline. V lost 1 base to trimming and J lost 1 base; unmatched junction nucleotides: 11. The chain's CDR3 is CASSQAGILAGASYNEQFF. The CDR3 bases are TGCGCCAGCAGCCAAGCCGGTATTTTAGCGGGAGCTTCCTACAATGAGCAGTTCTTC.

V is TRBV5-1 and J is TRBJ1-1; a possible D gene is TRBD1 (6 bases). From germline, CDR1 is SGHRS and CDR2 YFSETQ. Trimming took 4 bases from V and 4 from J, leaving 23 bases between them. CDR3 length equals 17 residues. CDR3 sequence reads: CASSMVVGGPGVTEAFF. The CDR3 nucleotides read TGCGCCAGCAGCATGGTAGTGGGGGGCCCCGGGGTCACTGAAGCTTTCTTT.

This clonotype was found many times. This chain uses TRBV5-1 with TRBJ2-3; maybe TRBD2 (5 bases). V was pared by 0 bases and J by 5 bases, with 10 bases between. CDR1 and CDR2 from the germline V gene are SGHRS and YFSETQ. The CDR3 spans 14 residues. In nucleotides, the CDR3 is TGCGCCAGCAGCTTGGCCCCCGGGGAAGATACGCAGTATTTT. Its translation: CASSLAPGEDTQYF.

The chain links TRBV24-1 to TRBJ2-1; TRBD1 agrees at 7 bases. The V gene's germline CDR1 is KGHDR and CDR2 SFDVKD. With V trimmed by 3 bases and J by 4 bases, 11 bases remained unmatched. The CDR3 totals 17 residues. CDR3 DNA: TGTGCCACCAGTGATCCCCCTCCGGGACAGCGTTACAATGAGCAGTTCTTC. Translating gives CATSDPPPGQRYNEQFF.

At least ten counts were recorded for this clonotype. The V call is TRBV2, the J call TRBJ2-2; D ambiguous. Between the trimmed V and J ends, which lost 8 bases and 4 bases, there was a span of 5 bases. Germline CDR1 and CDR2: SNHLY and FYNNEI. The CDR3 length is 11 residues. The CDR3 nucleotides read TGTGCCAGCGAGGTCACCGGGGAGCTGTTTTTT. It codes for CASEVTGELFF. The complete variable domain, with remaining parts taken from reference TRBV2 and TRBJ2-2, reads EPEVTQTPSHQVTQMGQEVILRCVPISNHLYFYWYRQILGQKVEFLVSFYNNEISEKSEIFDDQFSVERPDGSNFTLKIRSTKLEDSAMYFCASEVTGELFFGEGSRLTVL.